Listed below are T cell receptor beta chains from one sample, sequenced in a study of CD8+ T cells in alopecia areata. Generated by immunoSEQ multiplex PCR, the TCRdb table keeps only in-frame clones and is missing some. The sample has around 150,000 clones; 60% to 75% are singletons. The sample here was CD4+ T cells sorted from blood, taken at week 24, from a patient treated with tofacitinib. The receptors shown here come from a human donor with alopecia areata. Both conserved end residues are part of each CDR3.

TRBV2,CASTLGPNYGYTF
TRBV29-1,CSVGQESGANVLTF
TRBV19,CASSIGFSGANVLTF
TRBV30,CAWALPGADGYTF
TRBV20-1,CSVERSYEQYF
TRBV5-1,CASSLDGRGAETQYF
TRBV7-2,CASSTGRGRIEPQHF
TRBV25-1,CASSENRGGNSPLHF
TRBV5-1,CASSRGTDTYF
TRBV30,CAWIRTGGRTEAFF
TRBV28,CASRTPGRDEQFF
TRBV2,CASSTGRGNSPLHF
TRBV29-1,CSVMEGPQETQYF
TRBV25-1,CASKSWGPARAYEQYF
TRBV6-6,CASSYSGSYHYGYTF
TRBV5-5,CASSQVSRGDVGELFF
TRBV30,CAWSRRNEQFF
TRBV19,CASSPGGALNQPQHF
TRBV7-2,CASSLVGGQQSYGYTF
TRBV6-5,CASSTEGLQTQYF
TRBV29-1,CSVEGRANYGYTF
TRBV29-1,CSVEDRGMYGYTF
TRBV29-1,CSVAPVFNYGYTF
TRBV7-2,CASTDSGGASEQYF
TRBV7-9,CASSLGLYTEAFF
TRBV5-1,CASRADAVNTEAFF
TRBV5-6,CASSLKWDGYTF
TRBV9,CASNTDTQYF
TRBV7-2,CASSLYTGIVGLGEQFF
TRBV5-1,CASSQGTSYGYTF
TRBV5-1,CASSLTLDRAGELFF
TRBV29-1,CSVESGGGYEQYF
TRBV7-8,CASSLRQSNQPQHF
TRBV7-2,CASSLTTGKGYKTF
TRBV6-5,CASSSETDTQYF
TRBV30,CAWSPSWDRGIHEQYF
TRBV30,CAWTLGGVSTDTQYF
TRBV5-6,CASSLGRTDGTQYF
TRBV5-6,CASSQPGQERYGYTF
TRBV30,CAWSARGYANYGYTF
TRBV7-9,CASSPSGGGTQYF
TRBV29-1,CSVGVSAGTYEQYF
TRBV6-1,CASSDATGPRFHEQYF
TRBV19,CASSIDQVGGEAFF
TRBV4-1,CASSQQAGSSGNTIYF
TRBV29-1,CSVTLDRGALRAFF
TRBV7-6,CASSLDRRGTQYF